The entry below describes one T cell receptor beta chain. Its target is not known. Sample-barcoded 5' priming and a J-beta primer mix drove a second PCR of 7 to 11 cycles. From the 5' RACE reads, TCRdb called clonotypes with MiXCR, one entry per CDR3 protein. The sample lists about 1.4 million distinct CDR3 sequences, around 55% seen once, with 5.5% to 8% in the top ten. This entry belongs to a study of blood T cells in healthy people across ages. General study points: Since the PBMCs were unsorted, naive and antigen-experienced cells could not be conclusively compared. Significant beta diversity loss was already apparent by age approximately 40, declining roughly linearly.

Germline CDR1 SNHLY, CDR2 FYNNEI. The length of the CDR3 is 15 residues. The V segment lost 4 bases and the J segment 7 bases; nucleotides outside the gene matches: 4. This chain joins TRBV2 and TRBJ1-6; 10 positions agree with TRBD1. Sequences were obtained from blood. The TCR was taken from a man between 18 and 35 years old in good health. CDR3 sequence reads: CASSGLGQGNSPLHF. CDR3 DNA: TGTGCCAGCAGTGGGTTGGGACAGGGGAATTCACCCCTCCACTTT.